This T cell receptor (beta chain) was sequenced during a study of blood T cell repertoires in COVID-19. Only in-frame clones appear in the TCRdb table, and some are missing; sequencing was by immunoSEQ multiplex PCR. The data contain about 250,000 clones, around 90% of them singletons. The germline CDR1 and CDR2 sequences are SGHNT and YENEEA. Trimming cost V 5 bases and J 6 bases, with 14 bases left between them. The CDR3 totals 14 residues. This chain joins TRBV11-3 and TRBJ2-1, with a weak D call TRBD2 (5 bases). Source material: peripheral blood. The sequence came from an elderly man with acute or convalescent COVID-19. CDR3 residues: CASSPVRGSNEQFF. The CDR3 DNA follows: TGTGCCAGCAGCCCGGTCCGGGGAAGCAATGAGCAGTTCTTC.